This TCR beta chain stems from a study of blood T cell repertoires in COVID-19. Study summary: The United States, Italy and Spain supplied acute and convalescent COVID-19 samples. From T cells, B-cell-depleted T cells, or PBMCs came the material, which was cDNA or gDNA.

Germline CDR1 reads MGHRA; CDR2 reads YSYEKL. Trimming shortened V by 1 base and J by 3 bases, and 15 bases separated the two germline ends. This CDR3 contains 16 residues. TCRdb's copy holds only in-frame clones and misses some; the assay was immunoSEQ multiplex PCR. The table records more than 75,000 clones, around 82% of them present only once. This clone occurred a few times. The gene calls are TRBV4-1 and TRBJ1-1, with D maybe TRBD1 (5 bases). Specimen: peripheral blood. This TCR was recovered from a man aged 55 to 70 with acute or convalescent COVID-19. CDR3 bases: TGCGCCAGCAGCCAAGTATTAGGGAAGACAGACACTGAAGCTTTCTTT. This encodes CASSQVLGKTDTEAFF.